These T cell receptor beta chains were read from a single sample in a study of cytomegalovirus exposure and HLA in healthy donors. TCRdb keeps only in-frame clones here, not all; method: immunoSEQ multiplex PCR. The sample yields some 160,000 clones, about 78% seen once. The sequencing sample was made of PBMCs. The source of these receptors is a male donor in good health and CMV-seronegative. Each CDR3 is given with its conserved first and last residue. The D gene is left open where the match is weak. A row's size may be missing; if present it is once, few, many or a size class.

TGTGCCAGCAGCCTAGCGGGAGTTGGGGCCGGGGAGCTGTTTTTT,CASSLAGVGAGELFF,TRBJ2-2,TRBV5-4,.,TRBD2
TGTGCCAGCAGCTTAGAAAGGACTAGCGGCCCCTACGAGCAGTACTTC,CASSLERTSGPYEQYF,TRBJ2-7,TRBV7-8,.,TRBD2
TGTGCCAGCAGCCAAGAACGGGGGAGTGCAACCGGGGAGCTGTTTTTT,CASSQERGSATGELFF,TRBJ2-2,TRBV4-2,.,.
TGTGCCAGCAGCATTCCTACCGGGGGGGGCTATGGCTACACCTTC,CASSIPTGGGYGYTF,TRBJ1-2,TRBV21-1,.,.
TGTGCCAGCAGTTTATCTTCCGGTCGAAAGGAGACCCAGTACTTC,CASSLSSGRKETQYF,TRBJ2-5,TRBV27,few,.
TGTGCCTGGAGCCCGGGACAGGGAAACTACGAGCAGTACTTC,CAWSPGQGNYEQYF,TRBJ2-7,TRBV30,once,TRBD1
TGTGCCAGCGGTGATAGGGACAGGGTTTTCCTTAATGAGCAGTTCTTC,CASGDRDRVFLNEQFF,TRBJ2-1,TRBV6-1,.,TRBD1
TGTGCCAGCAGTTTCACGGGAGGGGGCACCGGGGAGCTGTTTTTT,CASSFTGGGTGELFF,TRBJ2-2,TRBV28,.,TRBD2
TGCAGCGTTGAAGCCAGGGGAAAACACGAGCAGTACTTC,CSVEARGKHEQYF,TRBJ2-7,TRBV29-1,.,.
TGCGCCAGCAGTTCAGGGACAGGGGGATCCGGGGAGCTGTTTTTT,CASSSGTGGSGELFF,TRBJ2-2,TRBV6-5,.,TRBD1
TGTGCCAGCAGCCGGGAGAGGGATACGCAGTATTTT,CASSRERDTQYF,TRBJ2-3,TRBV5-4,.,.
TGTGCCAGCGTTCGACAGGGGGCTTATGGCTACACCTTC,CASVRQGAYGYTF,TRBJ1-2,TRBV28,.,TRBD1
TGCGCCAGCAGCCAGGACAGTTACGAGCAGTACTTC,CASSQDSYEQYF,TRBJ2-7,TRBV4-1,.,.
TGTGCCAGCAGGAGCCGACAGGCCAGCACCGGGGAGCTGTTTTTT,CASRSRQASTGELFF,TRBJ2-2,TRBV6-5,few,.
TGTGCCGGTAGCCCAGGGGCGAACACCGGGGAGCTGTTTTTT,CAGSPGANTGELFF,TRBJ2-2,TRBV30,.,.
TGTGCCAGCAGCCTGTCCGGACAGGGGGCGGACATTCAGTACTTC,CASSLSGQGADIQYF,TRBJ2-4,TRBV7-3,.,TRBD1
TGCAGCGTGAGAGCCGCTGGAAACACCATATATTTT,CSVRAAGNTIYF,TRBJ1-3,TRBV29-1,.,.
TGTGCCAGCTCACCACCCGTAGGACAAGGCTACACCTTC,CASSPPVGQGYTF,TRBJ1-2,TRBV18,.,.
TGTGCCAGCACCGCGGGAGGAGGAGATACGCAGTATTTT,CASTAGGGDTQYF,TRBJ2-3,TRBV7-3,.,TRBD2
TGTGCCAGCAGCTTAGGTTTCCTAGCGGGAGATCAACAGGCCCGCAATGAGCAGTTCTTC,CASSLGFLAGDQQARNEQFF,TRBJ2-1,TRBV7-6,.,TRBD2
TGTGCCAGCAGTAGGTGGGAGGGAGGGGCAGATACGCAGTATTTT,CASSRWEGGADTQYF,TRBJ2-3,TRBV6-5,.,TRBD2
TGTGCCTGGAGTGTACGGCAGGGGGCTATAAGCTCCTACGAGCAGTACTTC,CAWSVRQGAISSYEQYF,TRBJ2-7,TRBV30,.,TRBD1
TGTGCCAGCAGCCCACGGGACAGGGCCGCCGAGCAGTACTTC,CASSPRDRAAEQYF,TRBJ2-7,TRBV9,.,TRBD1
TGTGCCAGCAGCGTGGTAGCGGGGGGGCGGAGCAATGAGCAGTTCTTC,CASSVVAGGRSNEQFF,TRBJ2-1,TRBV9,.,TRBD2
TGTGCCAGCAAAGTTGGTAGCGGCACAGATACGCAGTATTTT,CASKVGSGTDTQYF,TRBJ2-3,TRBV2,.,.
TGTGCCAGCAGCTTAACGGGAGGGAACACTGAAGCTTTCTTT,CASSLTGGNTEAFF,TRBJ1-1,TRBV7-3,once,.
TGTGCCAGCAGCCAGGCTGGAAACACCATATATTTT,CASSQAGNTIYF,TRBJ1-3,TRBV7-6,.,.
TGCGCCAGCAGCTTGGACAGGGCTATGAACACTGAAGCTTTCTTT,CASSLDRAMNTEAFF,TRBJ1-1,TRBV5-1,.,.
TGTGCCAGAAGCTTGGCGGCTAGCGGGGGGAACACCGGGGAGCTGTTTTTT,CARSLAASGGNTGELFF,TRBJ2-2,TRBV5-3,few,TRBD2
TGTGCCATCGCAAACCTTCGGGACAGGTCAGATACGCAGTATTTT,CAIANLRDRSDTQYF,TRBJ2-3,TRBV27,.,TRBD1
TGTGCCAGCAGCCCCCAGCGGGGGGGCCCCACAGATACGCAGTATTTT,CASSPQRGGPTDTQYF,TRBJ2-3,TRBV5-4,.,TRBD2
TGTGCCAGCAGCTTCCCCCTGACTAGCGGGAGAGGCGATGAGCAGTTCTTC,CASSFPLTSGRGDEQFF,TRBJ2-1,TRBV7-9,.,TRBD2
TGTGCCAGCAGCCCCCCCGGGATCTCCAATCAGCCCCAGCATTTT,CASSPPGISNQPQHF,TRBJ1-5,TRBV7-2,.,.
TGTGCCATCAGTGAGTTATTGAGGACTATCTCCTATAATTCACCCCTCCACTTT,CAISELLRTISYNSPLHF,TRBJ1-6,TRBV10-3,few,.
TGTGCCAGCAGTGCGGGGGCCTACAATGAGCAGTTCTTC,CASSAGAYNEQFF,TRBJ2-1,TRBV6-1,.,.
TGTGCCAGCAGCCCCAGACAGGGCCAAGACGACGAGCAGTACTTC,CASSPRQGQDDEQYF,TRBJ2-7,TRBV4-2,.,TRBD1
TGTGCCATCAGTGAGACCGGACAGGGCAATTCACCCCTCCACTTT,CAISETGQGNSPLHF,TRBJ1-6,TRBV10-3,.,TRBD1
TGTGCCAGCAGTGAAGCAGGGCCCCGGAGGACCTACGAGCAGTACTTC,CASSEAGPRRTYEQYF,TRBJ2-7,TRBV6-1,.,.
TGTGCCAGCAGCGGGACAGGGGTCTATAATTCACCCCTCCACTTT,CASSGTGVYNSPLHF,TRBJ1-6,TRBV9,few,TRBD1
TGTGCCAGCTCACCACCGGAGGGTTGGTCCTACGAGCAGTACTTC,CASSPPEGWSYEQYF,TRBJ2-7,TRBV18,.,.
TGTGCCAGCAGCTGGGGCAGGGGCGACAATGAGCAGTTCTTC,CASSWGRGDNEQFF,TRBJ2-1,TRBV5-5,.,.
TGTGCCAGCAGTCCCACAGGGTCGGAGGGGGAGCTGTTTTTT,CASSPTGSEGELFF,TRBJ2-2,TRBV6-1,.,.